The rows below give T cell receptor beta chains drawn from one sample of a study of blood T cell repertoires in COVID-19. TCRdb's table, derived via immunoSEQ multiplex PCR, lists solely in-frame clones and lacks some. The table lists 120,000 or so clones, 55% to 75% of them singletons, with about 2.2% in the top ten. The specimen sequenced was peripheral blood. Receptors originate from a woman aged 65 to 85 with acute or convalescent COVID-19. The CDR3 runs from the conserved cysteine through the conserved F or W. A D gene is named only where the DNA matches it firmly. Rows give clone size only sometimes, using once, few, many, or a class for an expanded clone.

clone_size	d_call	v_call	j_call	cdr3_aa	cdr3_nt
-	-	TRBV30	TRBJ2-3	CAWSPVGLRTDTQYF	TGTGCCTGGAGTCCCGTCGGGTTACGCACAGATACGCAGTATTTT
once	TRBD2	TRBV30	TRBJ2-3	CAWSQAGVFTDTQYF	TGTGCCTGGAGCCAAGCGGGAGTATTCACAGATACGCAGTATTTT
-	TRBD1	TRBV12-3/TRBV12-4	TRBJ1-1	CASSFGTGGEAFF	TGTGCCAGCAGTTTTGGGACAGGGGGTGAAGCTTTCTTT
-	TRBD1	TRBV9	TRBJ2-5	CASSITGTGQETQYF	TGTGCCAGCAGCATAACCGGGACAGGACAAGAGACCCAGTACTTC
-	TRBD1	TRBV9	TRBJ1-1	CASSVGGTGRTEAFF	TGTGCCAGCAGCGTAGGTGGGACAGGGAGGACTGAAGCTTTCTTT
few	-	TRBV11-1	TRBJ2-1	CASSSNPPYNEQFF	TGTGCCAGCAGCTCTAATCCCCCTTACAATGAGCAGTTCTTC
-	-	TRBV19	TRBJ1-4	CASRPPGTTNEKLFF	TGTGCCAGTAGGCCCCCAGGGACAACTAATGAAAAACTGTTTTTT
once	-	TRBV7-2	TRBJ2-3	CASSPQTGTDTQYF	TGTGCCAGCAGCCCCCAGACTGGCACAGATACGCAGTATTTT
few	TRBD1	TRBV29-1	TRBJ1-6	CSARTGGRNSPLHF	TGCAGCGCAAGGACAGGGGGCCGGAATTCACCCCTCCACTTT
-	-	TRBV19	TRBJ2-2	CASGATGSNTGELFF	TGTGCCAGTGGGGCGACAGGCTCGAACACCGGGGAGCTGTTTTTT
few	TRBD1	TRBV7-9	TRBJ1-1	CASSVPMTGANTEAFF	TGTGCCAGCAGCGTCCCCATGACAGGGGCGAACACTGAAGCTTTCTTT
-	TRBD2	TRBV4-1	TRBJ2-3	CASSQGGLAGRDTQYF	TGCGCCAGCAGCCAAGGAGGGCTAGCGGGGCGCGATACGCAGTATTTT
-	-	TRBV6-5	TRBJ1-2	CASTGWGYGYTF	TGTGCCAGCACAGGGTGGGGATATGGCTACACCTTC
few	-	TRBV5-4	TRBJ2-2	CASSLAGNTGELFF	TGTGCCAGCAGCTTGGCAGGGAACACCGGGGAGCTGTTTTTT
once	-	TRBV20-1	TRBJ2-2	CSASRTLGGAGELFF	TGCAGTGCTAGTCGGACTTTGGGCGGGGCCGGGGAGCTGTTTTTT
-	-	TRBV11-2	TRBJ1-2	CASSLGGANYGYTF	TGTGCCAGCAGCTTGGGGGGAGCTAACTATGGCTACACCTTC
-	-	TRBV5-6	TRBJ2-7	CASSFRGDFAYEQYF	TGTGCCAGCAGCTTTCGTGGGGACTTCGCCTACGAGCAGTACTTC
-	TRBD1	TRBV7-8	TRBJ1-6	CASSLGTGISSPLHF	TGTGCCAGCAGCTTAGGGACAGGGATATCTTCACCCCTCCACTTT
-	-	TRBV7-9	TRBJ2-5	CASSLIDRGGVETQYF	TGTGCCAGCAGCTTGATAGACAGGGGAGGGGTAGAGACCCAGTACTTC
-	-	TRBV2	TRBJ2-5	CASSEEGEVETQYF	TGTGCCAGCAGTGAAGAGGGGGAAGTAGAGACCCAGTACTTC
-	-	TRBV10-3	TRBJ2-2	CAISESMTGFTGELFF	TGTGCCATCAGTGAGTCGATGACAGGTTTCACCGGGGAGCTGTTTTTT
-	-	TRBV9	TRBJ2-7	CASSVGDTNYEQYF	TGTGCCAGCAGCGTAGGCGATACTAACTACGAGCAGTACTTC
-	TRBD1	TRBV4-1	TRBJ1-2	CASSGGQFANYGYTF	TGCGCCAGCAGCGGGGGACAGTTTGCTAACTATGGCTACACCTTC
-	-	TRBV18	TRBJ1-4	CASSTQGRANEKLFF	TGTGCCAGCTCTACCCAGGGGCGAGCTAATGAAAAACTGTTTTTT
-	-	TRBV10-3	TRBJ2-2	CAISELGTANTGELFF	TGTGCCATCAGTGAGCTGGGGACTGCAAACACCGGGGAGCTGTTTTTT
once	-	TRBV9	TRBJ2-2	CASSVSGAGELFF	TGTGCCAGCAGCGTATCCGGGGCCGGGGAGCTGTTTTTT
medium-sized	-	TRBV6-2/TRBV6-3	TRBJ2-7	CASSSPGEQYF	TGTGCCAGCAGTTCCCCGGGAGAGCAGTACTTC
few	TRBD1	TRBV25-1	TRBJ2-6	CASSERQGSGANVLTF	TGTGCCAGCAGTGAAAGACAGGGCTCTGGGGCCAACGTCCTGACTTTC
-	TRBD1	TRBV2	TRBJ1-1	CASSFQLDRGTEAFF	TGTGCCAGCAGTTTCCAACTGGACAGGGGTACTGAAGCTTTCTTT
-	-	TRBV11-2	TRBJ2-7	CASSLLPDEQYF	TGTGCCAGCAGTCTCCTGCCGGACGAGCAGTACTTC
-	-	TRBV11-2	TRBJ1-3	CASSLVGQPGNTIYF	TGTGCCAGCAGCTTAGTAGGACAACCTGGAAACACCATATATTTT
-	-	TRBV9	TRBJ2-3	CASSVGAWSTDTQYF	TGTGCCAGCAGCGTAGGAGCCTGGAGCACAGATACGCAGTATTTT
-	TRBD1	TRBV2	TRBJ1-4	CASSPRDRGREKLFF	TGTGCCAGCAGTCCCCGGGACAGGGGAAGAGAAAAACTGTTTTTT
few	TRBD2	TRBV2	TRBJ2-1	CASSGGLAGVNEQFF	TGTGCCAGCAGCGGCGGGCTAGCGGGGGTCAATGAGCAGTTCTTC
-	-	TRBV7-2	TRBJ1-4	CASSLAGANEKLFF	TGTGCCAGCAGCTTAGCAGGGGCTAATGAAAAACTGTTTTTT
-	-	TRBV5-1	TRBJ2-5	CASSLVGGMETQYF	TGCGCCAGCAGCTTGGTTGGAGGGATGGAGACCCAGTACTTC